The clone carrying this TCR beta chain was counted a few times. With molecular barcodes, quantitative 5'-RACE was used to make the TCR beta libraries. MiXCR, applied by TCRdb to the 5' RACE reads, yields one record per CDR3 protein. The sample contains about 140,000 distinct CDR3 sequences, roughly 8.3% of which appear only once. The data derive from a study of CD8 T cells in ankylosing spondylitis. Trimming took off 5 bases at V and 0 bases at J, with 14 bases between the two ends. This CDR3 is 17 amino acids long. Germline V gene lookup returns CDR1 LGHDT and CDR2 YNNKEL (reference sequence). The clonotype originates from a male donor with ankylosing spondylitis. The chain employs TRBV3-1 and TRBJ2-6, with D tentatively TRBD1 or TRBD2 (5 bases each). Sequencing used synovial fluid, either unsorted or a sorted T cell fraction (not recorded which). As DNA, the CDR3 is TGTGCCAGCAGCGCCCGGGACGGCAGCTCTGGGGCCAACGTCCTGACTTTC. It translates to CASSARDGSSGANVLTF.